The rows below give T cell receptor beta chains drawn from one sample of a study of human T cells and chemical hapten exposure. Using its own MiXCR run on the RACE reads, TCRdb lists one record per CDR3 protein. The sample records roughly 380,000 distinct CDR3 sequences, 5% to 6.5% being singletons. This material consisted of whole blood, taken in connection with sensitization to the hapten diphenylcyclopropenone (DPC). The source of these receptors is a woman in her forties or fifties with alopecia areata. Some clones in this sample may be carry-over from other donors' samples. Both conserved end residues are part of each CDR3. The order of the fields is V gene, D gene, clone size, J gene, CDR3 DNA, CDR3 protein. D genes are given only for firm matches. Expanded clones get a size class; other rows say once, few or many, or leave the size out.

>TRBV20-1|TRBD1|many|TRBJ1-4
TGCAGTGCTCCTGGGACAGGGGAATTCACGGATGAAAAACTGTTTTTT
CSAPGTGEFTDEKLFF
>TRBV11-1|NA|few|TRBJ2-1
TGTGCCAGCAGCTCGAAGCGTGGGCAATACAATGAGCAGTTCTTC
CASSSKRGQYNEQFF
>TRBV10-3|TRBD1|NA|TRBJ2-3
TGTGCCATCAGTTTGAGACAGGGCGGAAGCACAGATACGCAGTATTTT
CAISLRQGGSTDTQYF
>TRBV20-1|TRBD2|NA|TRBJ2-5
TGCAGTGCTAGTGGGGGGGAGAACCAAGAGACCCAGTACTTC
CSASGGENQETQYF
>TRBV12-3/TRBV12-4|TRBD2|many|TRBJ2-1
TGTGCCAGCAGTTTACAGCTAGCGGGAGTGCAGGGCAATGAGCAGTTCTTC
CASSLQLAGVQGNEQFF
>TRBV12-3/TRBV12-4|TRBD2|many|TRBJ2-1
TGTGCCAGCAGTCCGCTAGCGGGGAAGTACAATGAGCAGTTCTTC
CASSPLAGKYNEQFF
>TRBV12-3/TRBV12-4|NA|NA|TRBJ2-1
TGTGCCAGCAGGCTCCGGGACTTTCAGTTCTTC
CASRLRDFQFF
>TRBV4-2|NA|many|TRBJ1-4
TGTGCCAGCAGCCAAGCTCCGTCCCTGGCAGTGGGCAATGAAAAACTGTTTTTT
CASSQAPSLAVGNEKLFF
>TRBV2|TRBD1|NA|TRBJ1-2
TGTGCCACCCAGCGGGGACAGGGGGCCGGTGGCTACACCTTC
CATQRGQGAGGYTF
>TRBV12-5|NA|many|TRBJ2-4
TGTGCTAGTGGTCCCCAGTTGGAAAACATTCAGTACTTC
CASGPQLENIQYF
>TRBV2|NA|NA|TRBJ2-1
TGTGCCAGCAGTGGGGGGGGCCGAGGGCTAGGGAATGAGCAGTTCTTC
CASSGGGRGLGNEQFF
>TRBV7-2|NA|many|TRBJ1-6
TGTGCCAGCAGCTCCGCAGGGGCGATAATTCATAATTCACCCCTCCACTTT
CASSSAGAIIHNSPLHF
>TRBV7-6|NA|many|TRBJ2-7
TGTGCCAGCAGCTTAGGACTACTCTACGAGCAGTACTTC
CASSLGLLYEQYF
>TRBV5-6|TRBD2|NA|TRBJ2-1
TGTGCCAGCAGCCAGATAGCGGGACGAGACGAGCAGTTCTTC
CASSQIAGRDEQFF
>TRBV20-1|NA|many|TRBJ2-7
TGCAGTGCTAGAGAGAGGCGGGGAAACTACGAGCAGTACTTC
CSARERRGNYEQYF
>TRBV9|NA|many|TRBJ2-5
TGTGCCAGCAGCATGTCGACCTCCACGCCACACTTCCAAGAGACCCAGTACTTC
CASSMSTSTPHFQETQYF
>TRBV10-1|TRBD2|many|TRBJ2-7
TGCGCCAGCAGTGAAGGACTAGCCTACGAGCAGTACTTC
CASSEGLAYEQYF
>TRBV25-1|TRBD1|many|TRBJ2-7
TGTGCCAGCGGACAGGGGATCAACGAGCAGTACTTC
CASGQGINEQYF
>TRBV12-3/TRBV12-4|TRBD1|many|TRBJ1-1
TGTGCCAGCAGACTACAGGGGCCCGCAACCGAAGCTTTCTTT
CASRLQGPATEAFF
>TRBV29-1|TRBD1|many|TRBJ2-3
TGCAGCGCCTCCCAGGGGGCAATAGATACGCAGTATTTT
CSASQGAIDTQYF
>TRBV3-1|TRBD1|NA|TRBJ1-3
TGTGCCAGCAGCCCACGAAGGACAGGGAGCTCTGGAAACACCATATATTTT
CASSPRRTGSSGNTIYF
>TRBV27|NA|many|TRBJ2-2
TGTGCCAGCAGAACCGGGACCAGGCGGCTCACCGGGGAGCTGTTTTTT
CASRTGTRRLTGELFF
>TRBV21-1|NA|many|TRBJ2-3
TGTGCCAGCAGCAAAGGAAGAGATACGCAGTATTTT
CASSKGRDTQYF
>TRBV10-3|NA|many|TRBJ2-1
TGTGCCATCAGTGAGTCACCAGGTTACAATGAGCAGTTCTTC
CAISESPGYNEQFF
>TRBV28|NA|NA|TRBJ2-6
TGTGCCAGCAGCCGGGACCACTCTGGGGCCAACGTCCTGACTTTC
CASSRDHSGANVLTF
>TRBV5-1|NA|many|TRBJ2-4
TGCGCCAGCAGTTTAGGGAGAAAAAACATTCAGTACTTC
CASSLGRKNIQYF
>TRBV7-9|NA|NA|TRBJ2-5
TGTGCCAGCCACTTAGGGGAGACCCAGTACTTC
CASHLGETQYF
>TRBV2|NA|NA|TRBJ1-5
TGTGCCAGCAGTGAACTTGCCAGGGACGGGCAGCCCCAGCATTTT
CASSELARDGQPQHF
>TRBV11-2|TRBD2|few|TRBJ2-1
TGTGCCAGCAGCTCGGGACTAGCGGAGGGGAATGAGCAGTTCTTC
CASSSGLAEGNEQFF
>TRBV4-1|TRBD1|few|TRBJ1-1
TGCGCCAGCAGCCGGGACGGACAGGGGTTTGCCGAAGCTTTCTTT
CASSRDGQGFAEAFF
>TRBV5-4|NA|NA|TRBJ2-7
TGTGCCAGCAGCTTGGGGAGCCGCGGCGATTCCTACGAGCAGTACTTC
CASSLGSRGDSYEQYF
>TRBV7-8|TRBD1|NA|TRBJ1-1
TGTGCCAGCAGCACTGACAGGGGGCACACCACTGAAGCTTTCTTT
CASSTDRGHTTEAFF
>TRBV13|TRBD1|many|TRBJ1-1
TGTGCCAGCAGCTTCGTCAGGGGGCAAGCTTTCTTT
CASSFVRGQAFF
>TRBV20-1|NA|many|TRBJ2-1
TGCAGTGCTGCACCGGGTGTCGATGAGCAGTTCTTC
CSAAPGVDEQFF
>TRBV6-5|TRBD1|few|TRBJ1-6
TGTGCCAGCAGGAGGGGGCAGGCGGGAGGTTCACCCCTCCACTTT
CASRRGQAGGSPLHF
>TRBV4-2|NA|many|TRBJ1-1
TGTGCCAGCAGCCAAGGTACGGGGATTATGAACACTGAAGCTTTCTTT
CASSQGTGIMNTEAFF
>TRBV7-2|NA|once|TRBJ1-1
TGTGCCAGCAGCTTAGTCAGTACGGGGAACACTGAAGCTTTCTTT
CASSLVSTGNTEAFF
>TRBV11-2|NA|many|TRBJ1-1
TGTGCCAGCAGCTTAGACCCCGGCATGAACACTGAAGCTTTCTTT
CASSLDPGMNTEAFF
>TRBV3-1|NA|few|TRBJ1-1
TGTGCCAGCAGCCAAAACGGGGAAGCTTTCTTT
CASSQNGEAFF
>TRBV7-8|TRBD1|few|TRBJ2-3
TGTGCCAGCAGCCGATCGACAGGGGGCCAAACAGATACGCAGTATTTT
CASSRSTGGQTDTQYF
>TRBV6-6|NA|NA|TRBJ2-1
TGTGCCAGCAGTTACTCTGAGGAGCAGTTCTTC
CASSYSEEQFF
>TRBV15|TRBD1|few|TRBJ1-2
TGTGCCACCAGCGGGAAACAGGGGGCGGACTATGGCTACACCTTC
CATSGKQGADYGYTF
>TRBV18|NA|few|TRBJ2-1
TGTGCCAGCTCACCAATTGGCGGGTCGACTAAGGCAAATGAGCAGTTCTTC
CASSPIGGSTKANEQFF
>TRBV29-1|TRBD1|many|TRBJ1-2
TGCAGCGTTCCCGGACAGGGTACAGATGGCTACACCTTC
CSVPGQGTDGYTF
>TRBV12-3/TRBV12-4|TRBD1|NA|TRBJ1-5
TGTGCCAGCAGATACGGACAGGGCGGGGGCCAGCCCCAGCATTTT
CASRYGQGGGQPQHF
>TRBV20-1|NA|few|TRBJ2-3
TGCAGTGCTGGGACCGGGACTTCGACCCCGTTCGAGTATTTT
CSAGTGTSTPFEYF
>TRBV9|TRBD1|few|TRBJ1-3
TGTGCCAGCAGCCCCCGGGGACAGGGGACAGGAAACACCATATATTTT
CASSPRGQGTGNTIYF
>TRBV27|NA|few|TRBJ2-3
TGTGCCAGCATCCCTGGCACAGCTAGCACAGATACGCAGTATTTT
CASIPGTASTDTQYF
>TRBV7-2|NA|many|TRBJ2-3
TGTGCCAGCAGCGCCGGGTTTGGAGGCCTCTATACGCAGTATTTT
CASSAGFGGLYTQYF
>TRBV7-8|NA|few|TRBJ1-2
TGTGCCAGCAGGGAGAGAGGGGGAATAGACTATGGCTACACCTTC
CASRERGGIDYGYTF
>TRBV24-1|NA|many|TRBJ2-2
TGTGCCACCGGGGGGCATAGGACCGGGGAGCTGTTTTTT
CATGGHRTGELFF
>TRBV6-5|TRBD1|few|TRBJ2-7
TGTGCCAGCAGGGACGGGGACAGGGTCTACGAGCAGTACTTC
CASRDGDRVYEQYF
>TRBV4-2|NA|NA|TRBJ2-2
TGTGCCAGCAGCCAAGCCCAAGTAGGCACCGGGGAGCTGTTTTTT
CASSQAQVGTGELFF
>TRBV5-6|TRBD2|many|TRBJ2-7
TGTGCCAGCAGCTTGGTAGCGGGAGGGCCCTACGAGCAGTACTTC
CASSLVAGGPYEQYF
>TRBV29-1|NA|NA|TRBJ1-2
TGCAGCGTTGAAACCTTAAACGCTTATGGCTACACCTTC
CSVETLNAYGYTF
>TRBV28|NA|many|TRBJ2-3
TGTGCCAGCAGTTTATCGTTAGCGTACACAGATACGCAGTATTTT
CASSLSLAYTDTQYF
>TRBV3-1|NA|NA|TRBJ1-4
TGTGCCAGCAGCCAAGATTTTGGGACGGAAAAACTGTTTTTT
CASSQDFGTEKLFF
>TRBV24-1|NA|many|TRBJ2-3
TGTGCCACCAGTGCGTTTAGCAGCACAGATACGCAGTATTTT
CATSAFSSTDTQYF
>TRBV3-1|NA|few|TRBJ2-5
TGTGCCAGCAGCCAAGATCGGTGGGGAATGGAGACCCAGTACTTC
CASSQDRWGMETQYF
>TRBV2|TRBD2|many|TRBJ2-3
TGTGCCAGCAGGGGGACTAGCGGGGTCACAGATACGCAGTATTTT
CASRGTSGVTDTQYF